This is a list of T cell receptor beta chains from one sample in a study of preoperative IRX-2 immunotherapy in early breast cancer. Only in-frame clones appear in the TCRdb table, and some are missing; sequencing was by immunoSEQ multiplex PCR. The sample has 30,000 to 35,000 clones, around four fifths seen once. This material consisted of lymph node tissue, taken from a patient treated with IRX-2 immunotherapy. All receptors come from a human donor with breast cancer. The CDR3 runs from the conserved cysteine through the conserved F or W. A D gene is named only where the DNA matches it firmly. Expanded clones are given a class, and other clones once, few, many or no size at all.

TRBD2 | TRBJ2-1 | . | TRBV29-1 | TGCAGCGTAACAGCGGGGCTAGATTACAATGAGCAGTTCTTC | CSVTAGLDYNEQFF
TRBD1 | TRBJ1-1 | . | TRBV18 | TGTGCCAGCTCACCACCGTCAGGGGGCCTGAACACTGAAGCTTTCTTT | CASSPPSGGLNTEAFF
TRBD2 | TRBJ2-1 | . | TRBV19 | TGTGCCAGTAACTACGGACTAGCGGAGAATGAGCAGTTCTTC | CASNYGLAENEQFF
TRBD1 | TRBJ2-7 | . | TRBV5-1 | TGCGCCAGCAGCCCATGGGACAGCAACTACGAGCAGTACTTC | CASSPWDSNYEQYF
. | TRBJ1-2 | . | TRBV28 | TGTGCCAGCAGTTTACCGTACTCCCTCGAGGGCTACACCTTC | CASSLPYSLEGYTF
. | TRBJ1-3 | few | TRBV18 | TGTGCCAGCTGCTCGAGGCCTAGTGGAAACACCATATATTTT | CASCSRPSGNTIYF
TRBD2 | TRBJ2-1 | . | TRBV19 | TGTGCCAGTAGTCAACCTTGGACTAGCGGGCCCTACAATGAGCAGTTCTTC | CASSQPWTSGPYNEQFF
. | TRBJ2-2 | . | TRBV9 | TGTGCCAGCAGCATCCGGGACTTCCTAACCGGGGAGCTGTTTTTT | CASSIRDFLTGELFF
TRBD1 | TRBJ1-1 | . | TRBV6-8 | TGTGCCAGCAGTTACTCCGGGACAGCAAACACTGAAGCTTTCTTT | CASSYSGTANTEAFF
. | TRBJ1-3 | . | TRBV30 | TGTGCCTGGACCCGGGACATGCGAAACACCATATATTTT | CAWTRDMRNTIYF
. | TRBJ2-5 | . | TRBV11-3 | TGTGCCAGCAGCTTACTCCAGAACAGGGCAGAGACCCAGTACTTC | CASSLLQNRAETQYF
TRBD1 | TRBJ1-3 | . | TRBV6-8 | TGTGCCAGCAGAGGGACAGGTGAAAACACCATATATTTT | CASRGTGENTIYF
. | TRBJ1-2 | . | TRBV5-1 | TGCGCCAGCAGCTTGACGGTAGGGAACTATGGCTACACCTTC | CASSLTVGNYGYTF
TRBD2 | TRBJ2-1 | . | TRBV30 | TGTGCCTGGAAACAAAAAGTTAGCGGGACACCCTACAATGAGCAGTTCTTC | CAWKQKVSGTPYNEQFF
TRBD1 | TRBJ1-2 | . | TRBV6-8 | TGTGCCAGCGGTGGACAGGAGCCCTATGGCTACACCTTC | CASGGQEPYGYTF
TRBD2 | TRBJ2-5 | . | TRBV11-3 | TGTGCCAGCAGCAATGTTGCGGGGGGCCAAGAGACCCAGTACTTC | CASSNVAGGQETQYF
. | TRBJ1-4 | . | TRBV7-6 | TGTGCCAGCAGCTTGGACAGCGAGAATGAAAAACTGTTTTTT | CASSLDSENEKLFF
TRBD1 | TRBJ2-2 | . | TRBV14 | TGTGCCAGCAGCCAAGAACGTGACAGGGGGCGTACCGGGGAGCTGTTTTTT | CASSQERDRGRTGELFF
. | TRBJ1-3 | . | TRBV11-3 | TGTGCCAGCAGCTTGTATGGCCCTTTCTCTGGAAACACCATATATTTT | CASSLYGPFSGNTIYF
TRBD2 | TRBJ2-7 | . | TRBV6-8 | TGTGCCAGCAGTTACCCCTGGACTAGCGGGGGTGAGCAGTACTTC | CASSYPWTSGGEQYF
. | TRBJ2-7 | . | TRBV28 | TGTGCCAGCAGTTTCCAGGAATCCCTGGGGCAGTACTTC | CASSFQESLGQYF
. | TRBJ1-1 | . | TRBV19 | TGTGCCAGTACCCCAACCATCTACGGGGCAGGTGTTTTCTTT | CASTPTIYGAGVFF
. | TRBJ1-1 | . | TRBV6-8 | TGTGCCATCAACAGAGGCCCGACGACTGAAGCTTTCTTT | CAINRGPTTEAFF
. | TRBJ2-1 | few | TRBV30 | TGTGCCTCCAAGTGGGCTCGTGAGCAGTTCTTC | CASKWAREQFF
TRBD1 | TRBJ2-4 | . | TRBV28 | TGTGCCAGCAGTTTATTCGGGACAGGGTTAAAAAACATTCAGTACTTC | CASSLFGTGLKNIQYF
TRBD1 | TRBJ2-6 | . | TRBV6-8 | TGTGCCAGCAAACACGGGACAGGGCTCTCTGGGGCCAACGTCCTGACTTTC | CASKHGTGLSGANVLTF
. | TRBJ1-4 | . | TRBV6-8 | TGTGCCAGCAGCCCCGCTAACTTGGGTAAACTGTTTTTT | CASSPANLGKLFF
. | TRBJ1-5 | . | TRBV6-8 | TGTGCCAGCAGCAGGGGAAGCGGCAATCAGCCCCAGCATTTT | CASSRGSGNQPQHF
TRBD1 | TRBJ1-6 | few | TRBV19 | TGTGCCAGTAGTATGGACAGGGGAGGATCACCCCTCCACTTT | CASSMDRGGSPLHF
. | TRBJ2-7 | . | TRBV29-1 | TGCAGCGTTGCAGTTAGTGGCCACGAGCAGTACTTC | CSVAVSGHEQYF
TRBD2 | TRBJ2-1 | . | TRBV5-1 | TGCGCCAGCAGTGGCAGCGGGATGAGCTCCTACAATGAGCAGTTCTTC | CASSGSGMSSYNEQFF
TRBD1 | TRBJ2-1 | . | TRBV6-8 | TGTGCCATCAGTGCCGGGACAGGGTCGGGCAATGAGCAGTTCTTC | CAISAGTGSGNEQFF
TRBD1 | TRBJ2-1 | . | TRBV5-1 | TGCGCCAGCAGCTCCACGGACAGGGAGAACAATGAGCAGTTCTTC | CASSSTDRENNEQFF
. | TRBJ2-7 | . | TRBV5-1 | TGCGCCAGCAGCTTGTACGGGCTCACCTACGAGCAGTACTTC | CASSLYGLTYEQYF
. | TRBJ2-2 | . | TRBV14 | TGTGCCAGCAGAAGGGTCCTGAACACCGGGGAGCTGTTTTTT | CASRRVLNTGELFF
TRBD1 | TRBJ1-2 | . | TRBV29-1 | TGCAGCACTAGACAGGGATTACGCTATGGCTACACCTTC | CSTRQGLRYGYTF
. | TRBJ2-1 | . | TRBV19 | TGTGCCAGTAGTACGACGGTTTTTGAGCAGTTCTTC | CASSTTVFEQFF
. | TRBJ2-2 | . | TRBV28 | TGTGCCAGCAGTTTAGCGGTGGGGGAAACCGGGGAGCTGTTTTTT | CASSLAVGETGELFF